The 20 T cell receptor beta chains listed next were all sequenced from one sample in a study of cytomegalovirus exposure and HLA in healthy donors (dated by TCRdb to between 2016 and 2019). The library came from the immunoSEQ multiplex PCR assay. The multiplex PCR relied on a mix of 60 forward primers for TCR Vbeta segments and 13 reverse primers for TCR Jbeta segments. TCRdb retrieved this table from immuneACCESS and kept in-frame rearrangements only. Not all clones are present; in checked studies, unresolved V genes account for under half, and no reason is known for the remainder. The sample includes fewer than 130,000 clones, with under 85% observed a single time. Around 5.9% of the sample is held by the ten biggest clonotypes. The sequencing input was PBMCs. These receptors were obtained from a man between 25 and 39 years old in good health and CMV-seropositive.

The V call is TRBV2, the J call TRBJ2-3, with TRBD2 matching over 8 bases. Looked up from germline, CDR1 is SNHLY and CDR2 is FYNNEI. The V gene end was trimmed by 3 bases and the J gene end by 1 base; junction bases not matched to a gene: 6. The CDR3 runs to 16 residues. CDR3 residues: CASSDWRGEGTDTQYF. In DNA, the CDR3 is TGTGCCAGCAGTGATTGGCGGGGGGAGGGCACAGATACGCAGTATTTT.

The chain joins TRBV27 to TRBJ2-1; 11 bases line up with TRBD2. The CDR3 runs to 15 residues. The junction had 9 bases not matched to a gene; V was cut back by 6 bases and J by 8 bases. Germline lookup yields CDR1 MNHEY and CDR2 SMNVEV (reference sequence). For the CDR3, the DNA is TGTGCCAGCAGCACAACTAGCGGGGGTTTTGATGAGCAGTTCTTC. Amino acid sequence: CASSTTSGGFDEQFF.

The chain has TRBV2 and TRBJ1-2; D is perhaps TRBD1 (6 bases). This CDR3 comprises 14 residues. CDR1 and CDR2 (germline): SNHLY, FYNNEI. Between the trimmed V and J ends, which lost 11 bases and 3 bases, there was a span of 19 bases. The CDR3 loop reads CAGSKGAGDYGYTF. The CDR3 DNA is TGTGCCGGTTCCAAAGGCGCAGGGGACTATGGCTACACCTTC.

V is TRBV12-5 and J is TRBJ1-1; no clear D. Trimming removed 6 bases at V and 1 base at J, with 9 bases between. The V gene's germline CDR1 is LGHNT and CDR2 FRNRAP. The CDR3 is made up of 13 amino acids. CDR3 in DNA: TGTGCTAGTGGACTGGGAGAGAACACTGAAGCTTTCTTT. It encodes CASGLGENTEAFF.

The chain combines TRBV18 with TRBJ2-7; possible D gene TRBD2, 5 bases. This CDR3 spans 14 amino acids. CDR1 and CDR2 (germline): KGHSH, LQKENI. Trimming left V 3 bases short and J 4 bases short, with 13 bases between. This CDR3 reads CASSPPAGVYEQYF. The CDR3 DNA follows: TGTGCCAGCTCACCGCCCGCCGGGGTGTACGAGCAGTACTTC.

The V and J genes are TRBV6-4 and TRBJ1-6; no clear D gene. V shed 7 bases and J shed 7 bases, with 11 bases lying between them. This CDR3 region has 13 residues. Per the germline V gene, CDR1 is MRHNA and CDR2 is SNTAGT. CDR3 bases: TGTGCCAGCAAGCGGACGGAGAATTCACCCCTCCACTTT. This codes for CASKRTENSPLHF.

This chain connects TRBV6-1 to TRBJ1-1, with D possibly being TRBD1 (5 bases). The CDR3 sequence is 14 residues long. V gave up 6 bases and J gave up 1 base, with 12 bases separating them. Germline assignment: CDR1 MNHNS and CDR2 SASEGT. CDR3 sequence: CASSPQGGNTEAFF. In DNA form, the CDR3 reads TGTGCCAGCAGCCCTCAGGGAGGGAACACTGAAGCTTTCTTT.

This CDR3 reads CAWKGRGQSYEQYF. CDR3 DNA: TGTGCCTGGAAAGGACGAGGACAGTCCTACGAGCAGTACTTC. The V gene is TRBV30, the J gene TRBJ2-5, with a weak D call TRBD1 (6 bases). The DNA end lines up better with TRBJ2-7; the J call may be wrong. Germline assignment: CDR1 GTSNPN and CDR2 SVGIG (reference sequence). The CDR3 extends over 14 amino acids.

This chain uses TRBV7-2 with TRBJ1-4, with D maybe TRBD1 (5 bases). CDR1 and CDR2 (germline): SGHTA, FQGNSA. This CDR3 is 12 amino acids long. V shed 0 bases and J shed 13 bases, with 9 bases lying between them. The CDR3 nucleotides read TGTGCCAGCAGCTTAGCGGCGGGACGACTGTTTTTT. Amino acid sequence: CASSLAAGRLFF.

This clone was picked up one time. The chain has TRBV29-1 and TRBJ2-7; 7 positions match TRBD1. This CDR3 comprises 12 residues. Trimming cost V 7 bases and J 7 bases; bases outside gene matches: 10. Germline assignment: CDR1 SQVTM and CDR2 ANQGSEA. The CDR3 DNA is TGCAGCGCGACAGGGTTCACGGGTGAGCAGTACTTC. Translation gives CSATGFTGEQYF.

CDR3: CACQGLAGWYEQYF. CDR3 DNA sequence: TGTGCCTGCCAGGGACTAGCGGGTTGGTACGAGCAGTACTTC. This chain uses TRBV30 with TRBJ2-7, with 12 bases lining up with TRBD2. The CDR3 extends over 14 amino acids. The germline V gene has CDR1 GTSNPN and CDR2 SVGIG (reference sequence). The V and J ends lost 6 bases and 4 bases, in that order; junction bases with no gene match: 7.

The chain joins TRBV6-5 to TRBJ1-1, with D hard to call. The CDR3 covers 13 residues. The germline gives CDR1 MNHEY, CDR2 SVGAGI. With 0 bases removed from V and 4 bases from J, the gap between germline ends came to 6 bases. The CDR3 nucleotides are TGTGCCAGCAGTTACTCACGGGGCACTGAAGCTTTCTTT. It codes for CASSYSRGTEAFF.

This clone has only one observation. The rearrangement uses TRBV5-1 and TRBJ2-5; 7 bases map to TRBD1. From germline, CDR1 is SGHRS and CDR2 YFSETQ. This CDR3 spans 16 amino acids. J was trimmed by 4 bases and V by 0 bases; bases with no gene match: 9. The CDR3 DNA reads TGCGCCAGCAGCTTGGGCCCAAGGGGGCGCTTAGAGACCCAGTACTTC. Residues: CASSLGPRGRLETQYF.

CDR3 nucleotide sequence: TGTGCCACCAGCAGAGAGGCGGGGACTAGCTGGTACGAGCAGTACTTC. Translating it yields CATSREAGTSWYEQYF. J is TRBJ2-7 and V is TRBV15, with TRBD2 matching over 9 bases. V lost 0 bases and J lost 4; bases outside the gene matches: 7. This CDR3 contains 16 residues. The germline gives CDR1 LNHNV, CDR2 YYDKDF (reference sequence). Using reference TRBV15 and TRBJ2-7 for the parts outside the CDR3, the full variable domain is DAMVIQNPRYQVTQFGKPVTLSCSQTLNHNVMYWYQQKSSQAPKLLFHYYDKDFNNEADTPDNFQSRRPNTSFCFLDIRSPGLGDTAMYLCATSREAGTSWYEQYFGPGTRLTVT.

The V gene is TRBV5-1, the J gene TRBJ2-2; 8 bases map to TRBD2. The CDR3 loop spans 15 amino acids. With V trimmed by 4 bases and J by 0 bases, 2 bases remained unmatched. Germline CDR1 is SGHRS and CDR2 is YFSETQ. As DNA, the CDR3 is TGCGCCAGCAGCCGGGAGGGGCCGAACACCGGGGAGCTGTTTTTT. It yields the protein CASSREGPNTGELFF.

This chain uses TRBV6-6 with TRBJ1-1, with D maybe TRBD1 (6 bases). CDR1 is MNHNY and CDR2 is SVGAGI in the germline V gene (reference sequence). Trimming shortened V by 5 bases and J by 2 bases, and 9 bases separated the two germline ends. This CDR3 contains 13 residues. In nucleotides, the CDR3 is TGTGCCAGCAGTACAGGGTTAAACACTGAAGCTTTCTTT. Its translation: CASSTGLNTEAFF.

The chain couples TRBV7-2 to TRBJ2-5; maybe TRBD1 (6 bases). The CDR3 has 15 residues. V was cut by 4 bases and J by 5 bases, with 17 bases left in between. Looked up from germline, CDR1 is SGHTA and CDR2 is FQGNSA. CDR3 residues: CASSSSVQGFETQYF. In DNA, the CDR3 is TGTGCCAGCAGCTCATCCGTACAGGGTTTCGAGACCCAGTACTTC.

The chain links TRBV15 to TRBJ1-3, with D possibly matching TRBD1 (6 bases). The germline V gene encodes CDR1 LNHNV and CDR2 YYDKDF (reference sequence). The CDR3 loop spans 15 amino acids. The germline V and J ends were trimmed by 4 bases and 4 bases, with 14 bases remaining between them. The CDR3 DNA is TGTGCCACCAGCACCTACCCGACAGGAGGAAACACCATATATTTT. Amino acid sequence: CATSTYPTGGNTIYF.

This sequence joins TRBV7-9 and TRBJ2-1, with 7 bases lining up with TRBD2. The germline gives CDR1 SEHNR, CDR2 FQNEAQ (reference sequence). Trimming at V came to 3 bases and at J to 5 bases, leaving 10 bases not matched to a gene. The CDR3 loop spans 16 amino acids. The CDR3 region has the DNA TGTGCCAGCAGCTTTTCACCTGGGGGGGGGAACAATGAGCAGTTCTTC. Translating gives CASSFSPGGGNNEQFF.

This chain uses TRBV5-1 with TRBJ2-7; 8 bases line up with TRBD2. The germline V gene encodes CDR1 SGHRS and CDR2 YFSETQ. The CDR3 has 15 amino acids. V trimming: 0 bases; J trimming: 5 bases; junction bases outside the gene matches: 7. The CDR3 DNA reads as TGCGCCAGCAGCTTGGCGGGACTAGTAGTCGACGAGCAGTACTTC. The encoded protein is CASSLAGLVVDEQYF.